This T cell receptor (beta chain) comes out of a study of T cell responses to AZD1222 COVID-19 vaccine (dated by TCRdb to about 2021). In terms of the full investigation: A total of about 240 trial participants underwent TCR sequencing, of whom 207 received two doses of AZD1222 and some 26 received two doses of the MenACWY control vaccine. Trial participants were enrolled into age subgroups of 18-55, 56-69 and 70-plus years, which contained approximately 150, 28 and 58 TCR-sequenced participants, respectively. Study-level results and caveats: Reportedly, almost half of the unique spike-specific TCRs recognized epitopes lying outside the regions that are mutated in the B.1.351 and B.1.1.7 variants. The 56-69-year group was small, and its depth increase did not reach significance, likely because of low power. Spike-specific TCR breadth and depth rose significantly after two AZD1222 doses compared with day 0 and with MenACWY recipients. Participants were mostly white British and included more females than males, and it was suggested by the authors that clonal diversity may have been underestimated. Because no samples from the day 14 peak response were available, repertoires could be characterized only after the peak T cell response. CD4 TCRs associated with the vaccine covered the entire spike protein, and the dominant responses were in regions 160-218 and 743-854. Only six or seven AZD1222 recipients were SARS-CoV-2 seropositive at baseline, limiting conclusions about previously exposed vaccinees.

Explained via the paper, the time point label denotes: baseline before first vaccination. This specimen's treatment or condition label, per the study, means: meningococcal conjugate vaccine given as trial control. Samples from vaccinated people were obtained from the UK trials COV001 and COV002, which included a single-blind randomized controlled phase 2/3 trial of AZD1222 (ChAdOx1 nCoV-19) in healthy adults. For TCRbeta chain sequencing, PBMC samples from trial participants were taken at day 0 and at day 28 after the second dose. Turning to this clone: The antigen this receptor binds is unknown. There are no base qualities to consult, and no much larger clone falls within one base.

The CDR3 regions of human TCRbeta chains were analyzed by immunosequencing. In the original analysis: Repertoire TCRs were matched against a reference library of SARS-CoV-2-specific TCRs generated with the MIRA antigen-specificity platform. Breadth meant the fraction of unique TCRs that were SARS-CoV-2-associated, whereas depth meant the fraction of total T cells that were SARS-CoV-2-associated. Each spike-specific TCR was assigned to its reactive spike region and to a CD4 or CD8 class using the MIRA data. Log10-transformed breadth and depth values were compared by one-way ANOVA with Sidak's multiple comparisons tests. TCRdb re-hosts the immuneACCESS table, in-frame sequences only. Its copies lack some clones; in the studies checked, an unresolved V gene accounts for under half of them, and the cause for the rest is not known. That table furnishes V, J and clone size, whereas the DNA furnished D and trimming. Here the sample has 210,000 or so clones; more than 85% occur a single time. More than 0.8% of the sample is in the top ten clones.

The receptor was isolated from an adult in good health. The input for sequencing was peripheral blood, taken on day 0 of MenACWY control vaccination.

The CDR3 corresponds to CADTGIREGGYTF. The DNA reads TGCGCCGATACAGGGATCCGCGAAGGGGGCTACACCTTC. The V and J segments used are TRBV23-1 and TRBJ1-2; a tentative D call is TRBD1 (6 bases match). TRBV23-1 counts as an open reading frame of uncertain function. Trimming at the junction amounts to 11 bases on V and 8 bases on J, and the germline ends lie 21 bases apart. Spanning cysteine to phenylalanine, the CDR3 consists of 13 amino acids. Only CDR3 DNA is held: 39 bases, read in frame from base 1.